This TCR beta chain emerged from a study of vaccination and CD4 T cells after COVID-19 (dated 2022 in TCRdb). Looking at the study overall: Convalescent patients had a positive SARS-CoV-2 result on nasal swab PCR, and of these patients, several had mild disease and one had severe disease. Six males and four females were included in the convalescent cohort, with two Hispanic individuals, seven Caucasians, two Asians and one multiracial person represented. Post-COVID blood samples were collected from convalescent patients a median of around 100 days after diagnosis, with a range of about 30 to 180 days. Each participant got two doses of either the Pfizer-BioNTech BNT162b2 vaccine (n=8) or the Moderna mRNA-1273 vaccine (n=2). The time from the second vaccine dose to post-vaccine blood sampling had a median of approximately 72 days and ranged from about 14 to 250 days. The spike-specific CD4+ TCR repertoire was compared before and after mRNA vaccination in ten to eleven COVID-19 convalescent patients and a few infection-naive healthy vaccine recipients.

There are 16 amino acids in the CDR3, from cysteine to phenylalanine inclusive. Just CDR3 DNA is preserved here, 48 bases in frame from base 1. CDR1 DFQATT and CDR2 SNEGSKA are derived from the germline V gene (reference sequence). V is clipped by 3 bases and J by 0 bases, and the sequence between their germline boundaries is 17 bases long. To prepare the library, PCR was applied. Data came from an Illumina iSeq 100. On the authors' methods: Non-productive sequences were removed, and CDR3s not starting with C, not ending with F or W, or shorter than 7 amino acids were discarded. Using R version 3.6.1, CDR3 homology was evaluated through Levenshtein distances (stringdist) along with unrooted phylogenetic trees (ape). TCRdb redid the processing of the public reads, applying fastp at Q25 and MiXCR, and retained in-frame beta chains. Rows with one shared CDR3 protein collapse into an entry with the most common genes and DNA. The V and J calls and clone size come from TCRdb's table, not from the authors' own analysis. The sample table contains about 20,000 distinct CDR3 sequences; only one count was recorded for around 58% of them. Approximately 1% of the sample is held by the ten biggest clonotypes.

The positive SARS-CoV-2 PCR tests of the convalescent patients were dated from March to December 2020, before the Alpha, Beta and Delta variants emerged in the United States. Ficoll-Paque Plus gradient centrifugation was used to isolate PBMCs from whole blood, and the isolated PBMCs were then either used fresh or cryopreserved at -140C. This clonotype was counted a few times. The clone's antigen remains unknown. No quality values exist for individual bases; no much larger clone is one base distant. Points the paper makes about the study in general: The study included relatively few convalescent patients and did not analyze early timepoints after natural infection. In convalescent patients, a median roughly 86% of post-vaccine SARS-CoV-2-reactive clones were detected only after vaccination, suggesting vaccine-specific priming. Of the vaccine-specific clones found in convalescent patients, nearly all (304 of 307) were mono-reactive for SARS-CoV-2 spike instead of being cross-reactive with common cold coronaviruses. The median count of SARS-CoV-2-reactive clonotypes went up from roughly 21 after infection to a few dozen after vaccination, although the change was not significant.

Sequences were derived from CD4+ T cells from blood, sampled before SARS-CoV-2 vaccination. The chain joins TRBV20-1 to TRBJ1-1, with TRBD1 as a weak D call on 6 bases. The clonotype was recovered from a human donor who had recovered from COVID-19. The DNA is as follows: TGCAGTGCTAGTAGTGGGGGGGCGTGGATGAACACTGAAGCTTTCTTT. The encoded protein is CSASSGGAWMNTEAFF.